This passage covers 17 T cell receptor beta chains from one sample sequenced in a study of blood T cell repertoires in COVID-19. Assay used: immunoSEQ multiplex PCR; TCRdb lists only in-frame clones, some missing. The table includes about 95,000 clones, roughly 80% detected once. The sample taken for sequencing was peripheral blood. Receptors originate from a man older than 75 with COVID-19, enrolled during active disease.

Worth noting for this clone: Within the sample, other DNA sequences also encode this same CDR3. This sequence joins TRBV5-1 and TRBJ1-6, with 9 bases that match TRBD1. The germline gives CDR1 SGHRS, CDR2 YFSETQ. J gave up 9 bases and V 4 bases, and 5 bases lay outside the gene matches. CDR3 length: 14 residues. Here the CDR3 reads CASSLGQGLSPLHF. As DNA, the CDR3 is TGCGCCAGCAGCCTGGGACAGGGACTTTCACCCCTCCACTTT.

The chain joins TRBV6-4 to TRBJ1-2, with D tentatively TRBD1 (6 bases). Germline lookup yields CDR1 MRHNA and CDR2 SNTAGT. The CDR3 totals 15 residues. With 2 bases removed from V and 2 bases from J, the gap between germline ends came to 12 bases. The CDR3 sequence: CASSDPTGFNYGYTF. In nucleotides, the CDR3 is TGTGCCAGCAGTGACCCAACAGGGTTCAACTATGGCTACACCTTC.

A single count supports this clone. The V call is TRBV12-3 or TRBV12-4, the J call TRBJ1-2, with D possibly TRBD1 on 5 matching bases. CDR3 length: 12 residues. Trimming pared 3 bases from V and 8 bases from J, leaving 10 bases between. The chain's CDR3 is CASSFSGNGYTF. The DNA for the CDR3 is TGTGCCAGCAGTTTCTCAGGGAACGGCTACACCTTC.

The chain recombines TRBV12-3 or TRBV12-4 with TRBJ2-5; D may be TRBD2 (5 bases). V gave up 5 bases and J gave up 7 bases, with 11 bases separating them. This CDR3 has 12 amino acids. Here the CDR3 DNA reads TGTGCCAGCAGTACCCGGGATGGGACCCAGTACTTC. This translates into CASSTRDGTQYF.

A single count supports this clone. The J gene is TRBJ1-1, the V gene TRBV19; D is unclear. V was pared by 3 bases and J by 6 bases, with 14 bases between. Germline-derived CDR1 and CDR2 are LNHDA and SQIVND (reference sequence). The CDR3 totals 14 residues. CDR3 DNA sequence: TGTGCCAGTAGTATGGTGGGTGGAGGCGCTGAAGCTTTCTTT. It specifies CASSMVGGGAEAFF.

The chain combines TRBV19 with TRBJ1-2; no reliable D call. Germline V gene sequence: CDR1 LNHDA, CDR2 SQIVND (reference sequence). Deletions cut 3 bases from V and 1 base from J, with 9 bases between. The CDR3 consists of 14 residues. The CDR3 DNA sequence: TGTGCCAGTAGTATCGCCGCAGATAACTATGGCTACACCTTC. Translated, it gives CASSIAADNYGYTF.

The chain uses TRBV5-4 and TRBJ2-7; a possible D gene is TRBD2 (6 bases). This CDR3 has 13 residues. In germline, CDR1 is SGHNT, CDR2 YYREEE (reference sequence). With 0 bases removed from V and 3 bases from J, the gap between germline ends came to 7 bases. CDR3 nucleotides: TGTGCCAGCAGCTTGGCGGGGGTCTACGAGCAGTACTTC. Translated, it gives CASSLAGVYEQYF. Variable domain in full (rest from reference TRBV5-4 and TRBJ2-7): ETGVTQSPTHLIKTRGQQVTLRCSSQSGHNTVSWYQQALGQGPQFIFQYYREEENGRGNFPPRFSGLQFPNYSSELNVNALELDDSALYLCASSLAGVYEQYFGPGTRLTVT.

The V call is TRBV5-1, the J call TRBJ2-7, with 13 bases fitting TRBD2. Per germline, CDR1 SGHRS and CDR2 YFSETQ. The CDR3 contains 17 residues. V was pared by 4 bases and J by 6 bases, with 13 bases of the junction left unmatched. The chain's CDR3 is CASSPKQGLAGESEQYF. In DNA form, the CDR3 reads TGCGCCAGCAGCCCCAAACAAGGACTAGCGGGAGAATCCGAGCAGTACTTC.

The chain is built from TRBV19 and TRBJ1-5, with D possibly matching TRBD1 (6 bases). The CDR3 has 15 residues. Trimming took off 2 bases at V and 1 base at J, with 9 bases between the two ends. Germline values: CDR1 LNHDA, CDR2 SQIVND (reference sequence). CDR3 amino acids: CASSINRVSNQPQHF. For the CDR3, the DNA is TGTGCCAGTAGTATAAACAGGGTCAGCAATCAGCCCCAGCATTTT. Filled out from reference TRBV19 and TRBJ1-5, the complete variable domain reads DGGITQSPKYLFRKEGQNVTLSCEQNLNHDAMYWYRQDPGQGLRLIYYSQIVNDFQKGDIAEGYSVSREKKESFPLTVTSAQKNPTAFYLCASSINRVSNQPQHFGDGTRLSIL.

The DNA for the CDR3 is TGTGCCAGCAGTCACTCAAACAGGCCAGCTAACTATGGCTACACCTTC. It specifies CASSHSNRPANYGYTF. The chain employs TRBV28 and TRBJ1-2; possibly TRBD1 for D (5 bases). The germline V and J ends were trimmed by 5 bases and 0 bases, with 16 bases remaining between them. The V gene's germline CDR1 is MDHEN and CDR2 SYDVKM. The CDR3 is made up of 16 amino acids.

The genes are TRBV3-1 (or the pseudogene TRBV3-2) and TRBJ2-5; D call uncertain. Germline V CDR1 and CDR2: LGHDT, YNNKEL (reference sequence). V was cut by 0 bases and J by 5 bases, with 4 bases left in between. The CDR3 loop spans 12 amino acids. In nucleotides, the CDR3 is TGTGCCAGCAGCCAAGAACGGGAGACCCAGTACTTC. It is translated as CASSQERETQYF.

The chain has TRBV7-8 and TRBJ1-5, with 8 bases aligning to TRBD1. The CDR3 length is 17 residues. The trim removed 8 bases at V and 3 bases at J, leaving 15 bases unmatched. Germline assignment: CDR1 SGHVS and CDR2 FQNEAQ. The CDR3: CASGLRDRSRDNQPQHF. CDR3 coding DNA: TGTGCCAGCGGCCTCCGGGACAGGAGTAGGGACAATCAGCCCCAGCATTTT.

J is TRBJ2-7 and V is TRBV30, with D possibly being TRBD2 (6 bases). The CDR3 is 14 residues long. Trimming removed 2 bases at V and 4 bases at J, with 15 bases between. Per germline, CDR1 GTSNPN and CDR2 SVGIG (reference sequence). This CDR3 reads CAWSWWDSRYEQYF. The CDR3 nucleotides are TGTGCCTGGAGTTGGTGGGACTCTCGTTACGAGCAGTACTTC.

The chain carries TRBV29-1 and TRBJ1-3; no reliable D call. CDR1 and CDR2 from the germline V gene are SQVTM and ANQGSEA. V lost 7 bases, J lost 0 bases, and 13 bases lay in between. This CDR3 contains 14 residues. In DNA, the CDR3 is TGCAGCGGACGGAGCCCGGACTCTGGAAACACCATATATTTT. Encoded protein: CSGRSPDSGNTIYF.

This chain links TRBV11-2 with TRBJ2-7; TRBD2 aligns across 10 bases. Trimming removed 0 bases from V and 7 bases from J; junction bases left unmatched: 6. This CDR3 contains 15 residues. Germline V gives CDR1 SGHAT, CDR2 FQNNGV. This CDR3 reads CASSLDRGLAAEQYF. CDR3 DNA sequence: TGTGCCAGCAGCTTAGATCGTGGACTAGCGGCTGAGCAGTACTTC. Using reference TRBV11-2 and TRBJ2-7 for the parts outside the CDR3, the full variable domain is EAGVAQSPRYKIIEKRQSVAFWCNPISGHATLYWYQQILGQGPKLLIQFQNNGVVDDSQLPKDRFSAERLKGVDSTLKIQPAKLEDSAVYLCASSLDRGLAAEQYFGPGTRLTVT.

The gene calls are TRBV2 and TRBJ2-3; 8 nucleotides line up with TRBD1. V dropped 4 bases and J dropped 1; count of bases not matched to a gene: 4. The CDR3 length is 15 residues. Germline CDR1 reads SNHLY; CDR2 reads FYNNEI. CDR3 in amino acids: CASSADRGGTDTQYF. The CDR3 region has the DNA TGTGCCAGCAGTGCCGACAGGGGAGGCACAGATACGCAGTATTTT.

This clone was counted only a few times. The chain links TRBV18 to TRBJ1-6; 7 bases map to TRBD1. Per the germline V gene, CDR1 is KGHSH and CDR2 is LQKENI. The CDR3 loop spans 17 amino acids. The J segment lost 9 bases and the V segment lost 3 bases, leaving 14 bases of the junction unmatched. The CDR3 nucleotides read TGTGCCAGCTCACCTAGACAGGGAGCGGGAGCTTTTTCACCCCTCCACTTT. The encoded protein is CASSPRQGAGAFSPLHF.